This passage covers 17 T cell receptor beta chains from one sample sequenced in a study of T cell changes during pregnancy in multiple sclerosis. Sequencing used immunoSEQ multiplex PCR; TCRdb keeps in-frame clones, though not all of them. The sample has about 36,000 clones, approximately 90% seen once; the top ten hold 6% to 7.5%. The sequencing used CD8+ T cells from peripheral blood mononuclear cells, collected in the third trimester of pregnancy. Receptors originate from a female donor with multiple sclerosis, enrolled in a pregnancy study.

The J gene is TRBJ2-3, the V gene TRBV18; 13 bases map to TRBD2. The germline V gene encodes CDR1 KGHSH and CDR2 LQKENI. The CDR3 runs to 17 residues. V lost 5 bases, J lost 4 bases, and 9 bases stayed unmatched. The CDR3 DNA reads TGTGCCAGCTCAGGAAGACCGGGACTAGCGGGGTCAGATACGCAGTATTTT. Amino acid sequence: CASSGRPGLAGSDTQYF.

The chain links TRBV29-1 to TRBJ1-2; 10 bases align to TRBD1. V lost 5 bases and J lost 1; bases outside the gene matches: 7. This CDR3 has 15 amino acids. Germline CDR1 is SQVTM and CDR2 is ANQGSEA. The CDR3 sequence: CSVPGQGKVNYGYTF. The CDR3 region has the DNA TGCAGCGTTCCGGGACAGGGGAAGGTTAACTATGGCTACACCTTC.

The J gene is TRBJ1-2, the V gene TRBV7-8; 8 nucleotides agree with TRBD1. V lost 0 bases, J lost 4 bases, and 1 base stayed unmatched. This CDR3 comprises 14 residues. Germline V gives CDR1 SGHVS, CDR2 FQNEAQ. In DNA form, the CDR3 reads TGTGCCAGCAGCTTAGCGGACAGGGCCTATGGCTACACCTTC. Residues: CASSLADRAYGYTF. Based on the CDR3 plus reference TRBV7-8 and TRBJ1-2, the full variable domain is GAGVSQSPRYKVAKRGQDVALRCDPISGHVSLFWYQQALGQGPEFLTYFQNEAQLDKSGLPSDRFFAERPEGSVSTLKIQRTQQEDSAVYLCASSLADRAYGYTFGSGTRLTVV.

This rearrangement joins TRBV27 to TRBJ2-7; 9 bases match TRBD2. V was pared by 5 bases and J by 3 bases, with 8 bases of the junction left unmatched. The germline V gene has CDR1 MNHEY and CDR2 SMNVEV (reference sequence). CDR3 size: 15 residues. CDR3 protein: CASSPSGGYYYEQYF. The CDR3, as DNA: TGTGCCAGCAGTCCCAGCGGGGGGTATTACTACGAGCAGTACTTC.

CDR3 in DNA: TGTGCCAGCAGCCCACCGACTGGATCGAACACCGGGGAGCTGTTTTTT. It encodes CASSPPTGSNTGELFF. V is TRBV9 and J is TRBJ2-2; no definite D call. V lost 4 bases, J lost 0 bases, and 13 bases lay in between. CDR1 and CDR2 (germline): SGDLS, YYNGEE. The CDR3 loop spans 16 amino acids.

The genes are TRBV27 and TRBJ2-7; D is uncertain. Trimming removed 6 bases at V and 0 bases at J, with 12 bases between. The V gene's germline CDR1 is MNHEY and CDR2 SMNVEV (reference sequence). The CDR3 has 14 amino acids. The CDR3 DNA sequence: TGTGCCAGCAGCCTTCAGGCCATCTCCTACGAGCAGTACTTC. As protein: CASSLQAISYEQYF.

This clone was found many times. V and J are TRBV4-3 and TRBJ1-6, with 7 positions matching TRBD1. V was pared by 4 bases and J by 7 bases, with 4 bases of the junction left unmatched. Germline lookup yields CDR1 LGHNA and CDR2 YSLEER. The CDR3 is made up of 14 amino acids. The CDR3 DNA follows: TGCGCCAGCAGCCCGACAGGGCGGAATTCACCCCTCCACTTT. Translating gives CASSPTGRNSPLHF.

The gene calls are TRBV5-1 and TRBJ2-7, with D possibly TRBD1 on 5 matching bases. The CDR3 contains 15 residues. Germline V gene lookup returns CDR1 SGHRS and CDR2 YFSETQ. V was shortened by 0 bases and J by 2 bases, with 12 bases between the two germline ends. CDR3: CASSLGATGPYEQYF. Written as DNA, the CDR3 is TGCGCCAGCAGCTTGGGGGCAACAGGTCCCTACGAGCAGTACTTC.

The chain recombines TRBV19 with TRBJ2-5; D is unresolved. Trimming stripped 3 bases from V and 4 bases from J, with 9 bases between. The germline gives CDR1 LNHDA, CDR2 SQIVND (reference sequence). The CDR3 covers 13 residues. The CDR3 protein is CASSMWLRETQYF. In nucleotides, the CDR3 is TGTGCCAGTAGTATGTGGCTTCGAGAGACCCAGTACTTC.

The chain links TRBV28 to TRBJ1-2, with a possible D match to TRBD1 (6 bases). The CDR3 is made up of 13 amino acids. The germline V gene has CDR1 MDHEN and CDR2 SYDVKM. V lost 6 bases to trimming and J lost 0 bases, with 8 bases between them. In DNA, the CDR3 is TGTGCCAGCAGCCGGGACACTAACTATGGCTACACCTTC. Its translation: CASSRDTNYGYTF.

The V call is TRBV5-1, the J call TRBJ2-3, with 7 bases fitting TRBD1. The CDR3 is 15 residues long. The germline V gene encodes CDR1 SGHRS and CDR2 YFSETQ. Trimming removed 3 bases from V and 3 bases from J; junction bases left unmatched: 7. The DNA for the CDR3 is TGCGCCAGCAGCTCTAAATTACAGGGGACAGATACGCAGTATTTT. Protein sequence: CASSSKLQGTDTQYF.

The genes are TRBV30 and TRBJ2-1, with 10 nucleotides matching TRBD2. The trim removed 1 base at V and 8 bases at J, leaving 5 bases unmatched. The CDR3 runs to 14 residues. Germline lookup yields CDR1 GTSNPN and CDR2 SVGIG (reference sequence). CDR3 sequence (DNA): TGTGCCTGGAGTGCCCTAGCGGGGGATTATGAGCAGTTCTTC. The encoded protein is CAWSALAGDYEQFF.

This clone was seen just once. The rearrangement links TRBV15 to TRBJ1-2; D possibly corresponds to TRBD1 (6 bases). V was cut by 0 bases and J by 7 bases, with 15 bases left in between. The CDR3 totals 15 residues. Germline V gene data show CDR1 as LNHNV and CDR2 as YYDKDF (reference sequence). The CDR3 bases are TGTGCCACCAGCAGAGATGACAGGACCCTGAGTGGCTACACCTTC. The encoded protein is CATSRDDRTLSGYTF.

V gene TRBV9 combines with J gene TRBJ1-3; no clear D. Trimming took off 7 bases at V and 4 bases at J, with 6 bases between the two ends. Germline CDR1 reads SGDLS; CDR2 reads YYNGEE. This CDR3 is 11 amino acids long. Written as DNA, the CDR3 is TGTGCCAGCGGAGACGGAAACACCATATATTTT. Translated: CASGDGNTIYF.

The genes are TRBV4-3 and TRBJ1-4; D not resolved. Between the trimmed V and J ends, which lost 0 bases and 0 bases, there was a span of 5 bases. There are 15 residues in the CDR3. Germline CDR1 LGHNA, CDR2 YSLEER. CDR3 sequence reads: CASSQDGATNEKLFF. The CDR3 DNA is TGCGCCAGCAGCCAAGACGGAGCAACTAATGAAAAACTGTTTTTT.

The J gene is TRBJ2-3, the V gene TRBV6-1, with D maybe TRBD2 (7 bases). Trimming pared 3 bases from V and 0 bases from J, leaving 16 bases between. The CDR3 contains 17 residues. The V gene's germline CDR1 is MNHNS and CDR2 SASEGT. CDR3 in amino acids: CASSEVWRGPSTDTQYF. Written as DNA, the CDR3 is TGTGCCAGCAGTGAGGTTTGGCGGGGGCCTAGCACAGATACGCAGTATTTT.

This chain uses TRBV25-1 with TRBJ2-1, with 9 bases lining up with TRBD1. Per the germline V gene, CDR1 is MGHDK and CDR2 is SYGVNS. This CDR3 has 15 residues. The V segment lost 7 bases and the J segment 2 bases; nucleotides outside the gene matches: 6. In nucleotides, the CDR3 is TGTGCCAGCACCAACCGACAGGGGGCCTACAATGAGCAGTTCTTC. The encoded protein is CASTNRQGAYNEQFF. Full variable domain (remainder filled in from reference TRBV25-1 and TRBJ2-1): EADIYQTPRYLVIGTGKKITLECSQTMGHDKMYWYQQDPGMELHLIHYSYGVNSTEKGDLSSESTVSRIRTEHFPLTLESARPSHTSQYLCASTNRQGAYNEQFFGPGTRLTVL.